This T cell receptor beta chain was captured by sequencing in a study of regulatory T cells in long-lasting Graves disease. HTBI primers from iRepertoire and Arm-PCR of CDR3 regions yielded the TCR beta libraries. TCRdb re-derived calls from the multiplex PCR reads in MiXCR, one entry per CDR3 protein. The sample yields about 470,000 distinct CDR3 sequences, under 15% seen once. This clonotype was recorded a few times. Its specificity is not known. Sample time point: newly diagnosed GD, antithyroid drugs for less than 3 months. Extracted PBMC RNA gave rise to the TCR library. Trimming shortened V by 8 bases and J by 0 bases, and 20 bases separated the two germline ends. The CDR3 consists of 17 residues. Per the germline V gene, CDR1 is MNHEY and CDR2 is SMNVEV (reference sequence). The study, taken as a whole, reports: Those with persistent disease had in common more public clonotypes (roughly 3,000) than new patients (more than 900). Persistent Graves' patients showed less TCR diversity than newly diagnosed ones.

The same data also contributed to another study, on T cells in Graves' hyperthyroidism and ophthalmopathy. Per that study: Blood also contained most expanded thyroid clonotypes above 0.001.

The chain carries TRBV27 and TRBJ2-4; perhaps TRBD2 as D (6 bases). The source was peripheral blood mononuclear cells (PBMCs), collected at new diagnosis, from a patient treated with antithyroid drugs. The sequence was obtained from a woman aged 25 to 39 with Graves disease. This CDR3 is CASHSAGGGIAKNIQYF. CDR3 nucleotides: TGTGCCAGCCATTCCGCCGGTGGGGGGATAGCCAAAAACATTCAGTACTTC.